This T cell receptor beta chain came from a study of OX40 agonist ivuxolimab in advanced cancers. Libraries were prepared by immunoSEQ multiplex PCR; TCRdb keeps only in-frame clonotypes and omits some of them. The sample has more than 45,000 clones, 80% to 85% seen once; the top ten hold approximately 4.2%. CDR3 size: 15 residues. V was clipped by 5 bases and J by 1 base, with 15 bases between them. From germline, CDR1 is SGHTA and CDR2 FQGTGA. The TCR sequence derives from an adult with an advanced solid tumor such as melanoma, head and neck, liver or kidney cancer. The specimen comprised CD4+ or CD8+ T cells sorted from blood, sampled in a trial of the OX40 agonist ivuxolimab. The rearrangement uses TRBV7-3 and TRBJ2-7, with D maybe TRBD1 (6 bases). CDR3 coding DNA: TGTGCCAGCAGCAATCAACAGGGTTGGTCCTACGAGCAGTACTTC. It codes for CASSNQQGWSYEQYF.